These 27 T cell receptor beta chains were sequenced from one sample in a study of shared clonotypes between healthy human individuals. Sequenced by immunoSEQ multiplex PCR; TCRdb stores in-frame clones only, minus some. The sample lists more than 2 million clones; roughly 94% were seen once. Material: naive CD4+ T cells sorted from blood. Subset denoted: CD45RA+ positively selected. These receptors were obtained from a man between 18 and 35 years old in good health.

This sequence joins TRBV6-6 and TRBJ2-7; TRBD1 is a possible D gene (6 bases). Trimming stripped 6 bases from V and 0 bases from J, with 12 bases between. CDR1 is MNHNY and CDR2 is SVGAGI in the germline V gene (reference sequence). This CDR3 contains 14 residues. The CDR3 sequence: CASRTTGYSYEQYF. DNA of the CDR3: TGTGCCAGCAGAACGACAGGATACTCCTACGAGCAGTACTTC.

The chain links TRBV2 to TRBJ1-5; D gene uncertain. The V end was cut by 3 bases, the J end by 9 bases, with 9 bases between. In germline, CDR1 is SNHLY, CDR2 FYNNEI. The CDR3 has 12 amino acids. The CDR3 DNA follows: TGTGCCAGCAGTGACACCTTAAGGCCCCAGCATTTT. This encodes CASSDTLRPQHF.

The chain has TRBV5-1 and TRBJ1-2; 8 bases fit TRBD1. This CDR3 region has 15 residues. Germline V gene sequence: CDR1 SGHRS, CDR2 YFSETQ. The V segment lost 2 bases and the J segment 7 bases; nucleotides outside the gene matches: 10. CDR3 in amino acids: CASSLTSRDRSGYTF. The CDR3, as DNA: TGCGCCAGCAGCTTAACTTCCCGGGACAGGAGTGGCTACACCTTC.

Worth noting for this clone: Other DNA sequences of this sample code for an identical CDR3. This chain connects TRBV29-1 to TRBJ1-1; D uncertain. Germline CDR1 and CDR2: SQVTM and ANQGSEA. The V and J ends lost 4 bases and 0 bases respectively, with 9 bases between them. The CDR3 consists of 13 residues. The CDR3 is CSVVRPMNTEAFF. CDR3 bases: TGCAGCGTTGTGAGACCGATGAACACTGAAGCTTTCTTT.

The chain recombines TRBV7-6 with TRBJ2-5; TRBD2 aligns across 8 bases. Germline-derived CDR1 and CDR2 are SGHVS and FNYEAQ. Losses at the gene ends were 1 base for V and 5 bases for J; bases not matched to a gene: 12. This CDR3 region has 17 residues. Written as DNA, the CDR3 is TGTGCCAGCAGCTTAGGGTCGGGGGGGCGGAACCGGGAGACCCAGTACTTC. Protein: CASSLGSGGRNRETQYF.

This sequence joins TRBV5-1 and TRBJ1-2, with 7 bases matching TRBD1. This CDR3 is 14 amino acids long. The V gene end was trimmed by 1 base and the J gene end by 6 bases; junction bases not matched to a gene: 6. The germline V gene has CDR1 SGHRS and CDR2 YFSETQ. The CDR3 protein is CASSLKTGENGYTF. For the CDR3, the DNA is TGCGCCAGCAGCTTGAAAACAGGGGAGAATGGCTACACCTTC. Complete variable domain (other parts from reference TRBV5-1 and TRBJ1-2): KAGVTQTPRYLIKTRGQQVTLSCSPISGHRSVSWYQQTPGQGLQFLFEYFSETQRNKGNFPGRFSGRQFSNSRSEMNVSTLELGDSALYLCASSLKTGENGYTFGSGTRLTVV.

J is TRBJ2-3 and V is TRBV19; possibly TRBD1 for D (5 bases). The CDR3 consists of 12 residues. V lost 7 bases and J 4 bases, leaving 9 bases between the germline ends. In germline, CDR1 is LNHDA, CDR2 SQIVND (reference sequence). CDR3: CASIGVADTQYF. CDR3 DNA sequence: TGTGCCAGTATAGGGGTCGCAGATACGCAGTATTTT.

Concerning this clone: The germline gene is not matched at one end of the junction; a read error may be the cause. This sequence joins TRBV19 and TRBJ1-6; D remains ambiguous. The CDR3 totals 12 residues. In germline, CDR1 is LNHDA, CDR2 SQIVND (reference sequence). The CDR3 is CASSESSSPLHF. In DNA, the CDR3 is TGTGCAAGTAGTGAGTCAAGTTCACCCCTCCACTTT. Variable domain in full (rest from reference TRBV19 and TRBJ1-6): DGGITQSPKYLFRKEGQNVTLSCEQNLNHDAMYWYRQDPGQGLRLIYYSQIVNDFQKGDIAEGYSVSREKKESFPLTVTSAQKNPTAFYLCASSESSSPLHFGNGTRLTVT.

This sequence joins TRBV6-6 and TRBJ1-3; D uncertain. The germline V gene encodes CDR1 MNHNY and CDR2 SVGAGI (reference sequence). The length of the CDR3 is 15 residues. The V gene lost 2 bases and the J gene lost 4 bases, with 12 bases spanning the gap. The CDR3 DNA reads TGTGCCAGCAGTTACGGTCTGGGATCCGGAAACACCATATATTTT. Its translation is CASSYGLGSGNTIYF.

The CDR3 loop reads CASTPVGGSSEQYF. CDR3 coding DNA: TGTGCCAGCACCCCGGTGGGGGGAAGCTCCGAGCAGTACTTC. V gene TRBV5-4 combines with J gene TRBJ2-7; D is possibly TRBD2 (6 bases). Germline lookup yields CDR1 SGHNT and CDR2 YYREEE (reference sequence). V was shortened by 6 bases and J by 6 bases, with 19 bases between the two germline ends. CDR3 length equals 14 residues.

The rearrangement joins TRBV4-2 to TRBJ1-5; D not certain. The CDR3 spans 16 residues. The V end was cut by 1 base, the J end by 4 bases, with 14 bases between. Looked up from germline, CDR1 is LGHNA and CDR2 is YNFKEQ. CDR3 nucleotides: TGTGCCAGCAGCCAAGTGGAGTGGGTCGGAAATCAGCCCCAGCATTTT. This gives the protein CASSQVEWVGNQPQHF.

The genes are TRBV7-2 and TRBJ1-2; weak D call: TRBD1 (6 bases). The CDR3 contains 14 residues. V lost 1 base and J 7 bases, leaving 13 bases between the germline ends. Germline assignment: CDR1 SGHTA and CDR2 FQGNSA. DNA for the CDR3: TGTGCCAGCAGCTTAGATTCCCAGGGGTTTGGCTACACCTTC. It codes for CASSLDSQGFGYTF.

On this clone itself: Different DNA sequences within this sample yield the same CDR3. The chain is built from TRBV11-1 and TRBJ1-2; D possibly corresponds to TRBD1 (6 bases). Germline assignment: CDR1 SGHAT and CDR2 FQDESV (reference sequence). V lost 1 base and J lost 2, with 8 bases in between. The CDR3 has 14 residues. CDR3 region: CASSLEQGNYGYTF. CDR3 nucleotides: TGTGCCAGCAGCTTAGAACAGGGAAACTATGGCTACACCTTC.

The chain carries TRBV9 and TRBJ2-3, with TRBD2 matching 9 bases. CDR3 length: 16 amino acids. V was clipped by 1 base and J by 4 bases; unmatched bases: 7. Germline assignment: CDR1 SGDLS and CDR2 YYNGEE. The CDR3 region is CASSVRSGGPADTQYF. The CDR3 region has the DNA TGTGCCAGCAGCGTAAGAAGCGGGGGGCCGGCAGATACGCAGTATTTT. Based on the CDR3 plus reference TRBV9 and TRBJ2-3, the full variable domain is DSGVTQTPKHLITATGQRVTLRCSPRSGDLSVYWYQQSLDQGLQFLIQYYNGEERAKGNILERFSAQQFPDLHSELNLSSLELGDSALYFCASSVRSGGPADTQYFGPGTRLTVL.

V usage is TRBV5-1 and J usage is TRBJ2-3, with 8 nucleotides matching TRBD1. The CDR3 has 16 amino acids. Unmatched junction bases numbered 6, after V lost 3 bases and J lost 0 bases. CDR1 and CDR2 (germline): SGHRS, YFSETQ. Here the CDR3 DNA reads TGCGCCAGCAGCTGGGACAGGAGCGGCAGCACAGATACGCAGTATTTT. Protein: CASSWDRSGSTDTQYF.

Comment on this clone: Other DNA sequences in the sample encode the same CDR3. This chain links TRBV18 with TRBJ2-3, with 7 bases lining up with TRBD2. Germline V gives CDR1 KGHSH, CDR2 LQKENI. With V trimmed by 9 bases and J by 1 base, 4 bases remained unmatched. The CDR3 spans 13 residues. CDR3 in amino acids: CASSRGGTDTQYF. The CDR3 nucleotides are TGTGCCAGTTCCCGGGGGGGCACAGATACGCAGTATTTT.

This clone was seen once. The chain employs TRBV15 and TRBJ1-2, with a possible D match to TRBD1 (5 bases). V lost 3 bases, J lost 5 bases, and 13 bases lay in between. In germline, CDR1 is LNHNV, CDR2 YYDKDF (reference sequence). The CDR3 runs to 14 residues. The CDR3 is CATSSGTLAYGYTF. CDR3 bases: TGTGCCACCAGCAGCGGGACTCTCGCTTATGGCTACACCTTC.

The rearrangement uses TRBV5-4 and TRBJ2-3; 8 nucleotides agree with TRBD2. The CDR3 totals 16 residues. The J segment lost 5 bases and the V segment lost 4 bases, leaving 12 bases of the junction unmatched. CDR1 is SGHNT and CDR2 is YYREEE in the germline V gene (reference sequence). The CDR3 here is CASSVDPGTSGDTQYF. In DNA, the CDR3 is TGTGCCAGCAGCGTGGACCCCGGGACTAGTGGAGATACGCAGTATTTT.

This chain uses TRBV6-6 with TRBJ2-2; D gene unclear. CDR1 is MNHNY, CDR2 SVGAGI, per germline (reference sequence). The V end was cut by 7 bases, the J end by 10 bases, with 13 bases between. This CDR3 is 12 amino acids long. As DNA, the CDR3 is TGTGCCAGCAAGATACCGAAAGCGGAGCTGTTTTTT. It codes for CASKIPKAELFF.

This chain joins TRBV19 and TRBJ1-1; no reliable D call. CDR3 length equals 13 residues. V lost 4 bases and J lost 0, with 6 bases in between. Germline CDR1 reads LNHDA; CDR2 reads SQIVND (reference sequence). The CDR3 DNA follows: TGTGCCAGTAGTACACTCATGAACACTGAAGCTTTCTTT. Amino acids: CASSTLMNTEAFF. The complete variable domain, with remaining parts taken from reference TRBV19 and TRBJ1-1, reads DGGITQSPKYLFRKEGQNVTLSCEQNLNHDAMYWYRQDPGQGLRLIYYSQIVNDFQKGDIAEGYSVSREKKESFPLTVTSAQKNPTAFYLCASSTLMNTEAFFGQGTRLTVV.

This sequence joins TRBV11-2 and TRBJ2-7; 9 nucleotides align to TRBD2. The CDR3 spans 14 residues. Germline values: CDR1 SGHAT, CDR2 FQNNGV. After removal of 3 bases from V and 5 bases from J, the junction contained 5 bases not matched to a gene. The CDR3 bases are TGTGCCAGCAGCTTGGTAGCGGGAGAGCACGAGCAGTACTTC. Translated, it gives CASSLVAGEHEQYF.

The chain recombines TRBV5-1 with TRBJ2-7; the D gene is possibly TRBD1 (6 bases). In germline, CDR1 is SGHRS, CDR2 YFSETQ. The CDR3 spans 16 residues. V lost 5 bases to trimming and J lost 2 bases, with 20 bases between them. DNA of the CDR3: TGCGCCAGCAGTTCGGGTGGGACAAATTTTCCCTACGAGCAGTACTTC. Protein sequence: CASSSGGTNFPYEQYF. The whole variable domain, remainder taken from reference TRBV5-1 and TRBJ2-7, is KAGVTQTPRYLIKTRGQQVTLSCSPISGHRSVSWYQQTPGQGLQFLFEYFSETQRNKGNFPGRFSGRQFSNSRSEMNVSTLELGDSALYLCASSSGGTNFPYEQYFGPGTRLTVT.

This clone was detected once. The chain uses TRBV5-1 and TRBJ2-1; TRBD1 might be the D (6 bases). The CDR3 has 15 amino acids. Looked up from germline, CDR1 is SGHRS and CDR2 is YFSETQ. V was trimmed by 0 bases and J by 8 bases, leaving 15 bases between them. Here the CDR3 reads CASSLAGQRTDEQFF. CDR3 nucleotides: TGCGCCAGCAGCTTGGCAGGACAGAGAACCGATGAGCAGTTCTTC.

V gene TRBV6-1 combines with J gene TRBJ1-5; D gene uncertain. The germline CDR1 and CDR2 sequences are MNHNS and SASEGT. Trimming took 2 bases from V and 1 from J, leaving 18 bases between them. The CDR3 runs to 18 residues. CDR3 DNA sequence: TGTGCCAGCAGTGAATCCACGAAACCTCACGGGAGCAATCAGCCCCAGCATTTT. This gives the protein CASSESTKPHGSNQPQHF.

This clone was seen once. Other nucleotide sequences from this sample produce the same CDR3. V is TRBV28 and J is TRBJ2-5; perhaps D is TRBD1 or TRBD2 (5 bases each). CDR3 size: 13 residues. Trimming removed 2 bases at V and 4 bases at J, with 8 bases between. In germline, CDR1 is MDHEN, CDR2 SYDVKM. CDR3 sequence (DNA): TGTGCCAGCAGTTTAGGGGGACGAGAGACCCAGTACTTC. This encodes CASSLGGRETQYF.

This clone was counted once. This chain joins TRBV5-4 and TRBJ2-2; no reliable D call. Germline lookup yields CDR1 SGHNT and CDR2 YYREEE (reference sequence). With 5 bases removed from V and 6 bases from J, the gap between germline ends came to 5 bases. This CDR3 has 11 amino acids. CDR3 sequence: CASSWSGELFF. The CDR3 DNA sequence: TGTGCCAGCAGTTGGTCCGGGGAGCTGTTTTTT. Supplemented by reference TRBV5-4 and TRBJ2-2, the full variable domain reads ETGVTQSPTHLIKTRGQQVTLRCSSQSGHNTVSWYQQALGQGPQFIFQYYREEENGRGNFPPRFSGLQFPNYSSELNVNALELDDSALYLCASSWSGELFFGEGSRLTVL.

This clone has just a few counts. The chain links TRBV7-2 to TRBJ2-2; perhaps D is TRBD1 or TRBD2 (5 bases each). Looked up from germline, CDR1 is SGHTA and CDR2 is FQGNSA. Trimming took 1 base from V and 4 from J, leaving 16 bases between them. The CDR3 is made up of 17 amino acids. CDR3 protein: CASSLEGTVVGTGELFF. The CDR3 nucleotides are TGTGCCAGCAGCTTAGAAGGGACCGTTGTGGGCACCGGGGAGCTGTTTTTT. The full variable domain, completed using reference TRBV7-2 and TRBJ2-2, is GAGVSQSPSNKVTEKGKDVELRCDPISGHTALYWYRQSLGQGLEFLIYFQGNSAPDKSGLPSDRFSAERTGGSVSTLTIQRTQQEDSAVYLCASSLEGTVVGTGELFFGEGSRLTVL.